The 23 T cell receptor beta chains below come from one sample, sequenced in a study of shared T cell receptors in the human thymus. Produced via immunoSEQ multiplex PCR; TCRdb's table is partial and in-frame only. The sample includes 700,000 to 750,000 clones, roughly 85% of them seen just once. The sample was also reused in another study, on human thymus T cells.

Sequenced: thymocytes. Every receptor here comes from a girl under three years old with a congenital heart defect.

This sequence joins TRBV7-8 and TRBJ2-5; 7 bases are shared with TRBD2. This CDR3 region has 15 residues. J gave up 4 bases and V 5 bases, and 10 bases lay outside the gene matches. Germline loops: CDR1 SGHVS, CDR2 FQNEAQ. The DNA for the CDR3 is TGTGCCAGCAGCCCCTGGCGGGGGATACTAGAGACCCAGTACTTC. Protein product: CASSPWRGILETQYF.

This sequence joins TRBV19 and TRBJ1-1; D ambiguous. Between the trimmed V and J ends, which lost 7 bases and 1 base, there was a span of 25 bases. The CDR3 totals 18 residues. Germline values: CDR1 LNHDA, CDR2 SQIVND (reference sequence). The CDR3 sequence: CASIERTGNAGWNTEAFF. As DNA, the CDR3 is TGTGCCAGTATTGAGAGGACTGGGAATGCGGGTTGGAACACTGAAGCTTTCTTT.

V usage is TRBV19 and J usage is TRBJ1-6, with 10 nucleotides matching TRBD1. The CDR3 totals 14 residues. Germline CDR1 is LNHDA and CDR2 is SQIVND (reference sequence). V dropped 4 bases and J dropped 9; count of bases not matched to a gene: 3. For the CDR3, the DNA is TGTGCCAGTAGTACGACAGGGGGCGCTTCACCCCTCCACTTT. Its translation is CASSTTGGASPLHF.

This clone was picked up one time. The gene calls are TRBV10-2 and TRBJ2-7; 8 positions agree with TRBD2. Germline assignment: CDR1 WSHSY and CDR2 SAAADI. The CDR3 runs to 13 residues. The junction had 6 bases not matched to a gene; V was cut back by 7 bases and J by 4 bases. The CDR3 is CASKGSGAYEQYF. The CDR3 DNA is TGCGCCAGCAAGGGTAGCGGGGCTTACGAGCAGTACTTC.

V gene TRBV6-5 combines with J gene TRBJ1-6; 8 nucleotides align to TRBD1. Germline V CDR1 and CDR2: MNHEY, SVGAGI. Unmatched junction bases numbered 10, after V lost 5 bases and J lost 10 bases. The CDR3 spans 15 residues. In DNA, the CDR3 is TGTGCCAGCAGTCACCACAGGGGGTTCGGATCACCCCTCCACTTT. Translating gives CASSHHRGFGSPLHF.

The J gene is TRBJ2-7, the V gene TRBV4-1; 9 bases fit TRBD1. V lost 0 bases to trimming and J lost 2 bases; unmatched junction nucleotides: 5. The CDR3 consists of 16 residues. Germline V gene data show CDR1 as MGHRA and CDR2 as YSYEKL. CDR3 nucleotides: TGCGCCAGCAGCCAAGATCCCGGGACAGGGCCCTACGAGCAGTACTTC. Its protein is CASSQDPGTGPYEQYF.

This sequence joins TRBV10-3 and TRBJ2-3, with 8 bases lining up with TRBD2. V lost 7 bases to trimming and J lost 2 bases; unmatched junction nucleotides: 5. Germline assignment: CDR1 ENHRY and CDR2 SYGVKD. The CDR3 loop spans 14 amino acids. For the CDR3, the DNA is TGTGCCATCACGGGGGGGCGGAACACAGATACGCAGTATTTT. Translating it yields CAITGGRNTDTQYF.

The CDR3 sequence: CASSYGARGGETQYF. CDR3 nucleotide sequence: TGTGCCAGCAGTTACGGGGCGCGGGGAGGGGAGACCCAGTACTTC. The V gene is TRBV6-5, the J gene TRBJ2-5; 7 nucleotides line up with TRBD2. Germline-derived CDR1 and CDR2 are MNHEY and SVGAGI. This CDR3 spans 15 amino acids. The J segment lost 5 bases and the V segment lost 2 bases, leaving 8 bases of the junction unmatched.

This chain connects TRBV5-6 to TRBJ2-2, with TRBD1 matching 8 bases. J gave up 6 bases and V 4 bases, and 11 bases lay outside the gene matches. This CDR3 has 16 residues. Germline CDR1 is SGHDT and CDR2 is YYEEEE. CDR3 residues: CASSVQGGQEAGELFF. CDR3 in DNA: TGTGCCAGCAGCGTACAAGGGGGACAGGAAGCCGGGGAGCTGTTTTTT.

This sequence joins TRBV29-1 and TRBJ1-1; 11 bases line up with TRBD1. Germline V gene data show CDR1 as SQVTM and CDR2 as ANQGSEA. There are 16 residues in the CDR3. V lost 5 bases, J lost 3 bases, and 11 bases stayed unmatched. The CDR3 bases are TGCAGCGTTCGAGGACAGGGGGCTTGTTGGGACACTGAAGCTTTCTTT. It is translated as CSVRGQGACWDTEAFF.

This sequence joins TRBV14 and TRBJ2-3; TRBD2 matches 9 bases. There are 20 residues in the CDR3. J gave up 2 bases and V 4 bases, and 19 bases lay outside the gene matches. Germline V CDR1 and CDR2: SGHDN, FVKESK. CDR3 sequence: CASSPPGGEAGGPNTDTQYF. CDR3 DNA: TGTGCCAGCAGCCCACCGGGAGGGGAAGCGGGGGGCCCAAACACAGATACGCAGTATTTT.

This clone has just a few counts. This sequence joins TRBV6-1 and TRBJ1-1; D not resolved. This CDR3 has 15 residues. V was shortened by 2 bases and J by 4 bases, with 14 bases between the two germline ends. Germline lookup yields CDR1 MNHNS and CDR2 SASEGT. The CDR3 loop reads CASSERWTGCTEAFF. CDR3 DNA: TGTGCCAGCAGTGAAAGGTGGACGGGATGCACTGAAGCTTTCTTT.

This clone was seen a single time. The chain employs TRBV28 and TRBJ1-1; D gene unclear. The V end was cut by 3 bases, the J end by 4 bases, with 6 bases between. Germline loops: CDR1 MDHEN, CDR2 SYDVKM. The CDR3 sequence is 12 residues long. The CDR3 region is CASSFQITEAFF. The CDR3 bases are TGTGCCAGCAGTTTTCAAATCACTGAAGCTTTCTTT. Combining the CDR3 with reference TRBV28 and TRBJ1-1 gives the whole variable domain DVKVTQSSRYLVKRTGEKVFLECVQDMDHENMFWYRQDPGLGLRLIYFSYDVKMKEKGDIPEGYSVSREKKERFSLILESASTNQTSMYLCASSFQITEAFFGQGTRLTVV.

The chain recombines TRBV5-5 with TRBJ1-2; D call uncertain. CDR3 size: 16 residues. Per germline, CDR1 SGHKS and CDR2 YYEKEE (reference sequence). V was shortened by 2 bases and J by 4 bases, with 18 bases between the two germline ends. The CDR3 region is CASSFYDGIQVYGYTF. The CDR3 bases are TGTGCCAGCAGCTTCTATGACGGCATTCAGGTCTATGGCTACACCTTC.

Here the CDR3 reads CASSESGTEDRVPFREKLFF. CDR3 nucleotides: TGTGCCAGCAGCGAATCAGGAACGGAGGACAGGGTGCCCTTTCGCGAAAAACTGTTTTTT. The gene calls are TRBV9 and TRBJ1-4, with 8 bases aligning to TRBD1. With 3 bases clipped from V and 8 bases from J, the junction kept 24 bases outside the gene matches. Germline-derived CDR1 and CDR2 are SGDLS and YYNGEE. The CDR3 totals 20 residues.

This chain connects TRBV6-5 to TRBJ1-1; D call uncertain. This CDR3 has 15 residues. Germline V CDR1 and CDR2: MNHEY, SVGAGI. V was clipped by 8 bases and J by 3 bases, with 19 bases between them. This CDR3 reads CASLTRAGLDTEAFF. For the CDR3, the DNA is TGTGCCAGCCTTACGCGGGCTGGGTTGGACACTGAAGCTTTCTTT.

The genes are TRBV7-9 and TRBJ1-4; D not certain. The CDR3 has 16 amino acids. From germline, CDR1 is SEHNR and CDR2 FQNEAQ (reference sequence). V shed 5 bases and J shed 0 bases, with 13 bases lying between them. The CDR3 loop reads CASSQETNATNEKLFF. CDR3 sequence (DNA): TGTGCCAGCAGCCAAGAGACTAATGCAACTAATGAAAAACTGTTTTTT.

The rearrangement links TRBV11-2 to TRBJ2-7; TRBD2 is a possible D gene (6 bases). The V and J ends lost 3 bases and 3 bases respectively, with 18 bases between them. Germline V gene sequence: CDR1 SGHAT, CDR2 FQNNGV. This CDR3 contains 16 residues. The CDR3 protein is CASSFLRRDPHYEQYF. CDR3 nucleotide sequence: TGTGCCAGCAGCTTCCTTAGGCGGGACCCCCACTACGAGCAGTACTTC.

The V and J genes are TRBV28 and TRBJ2-2; TRBD2 matches at 9 bases. CDR1 is MDHEN, CDR2 SYDVKM, per germline. The CDR3 is 16 amino acids. J lost 3 bases, V lost 6 bases, and 8 bases had no gene match. The CDR3: CASRQPGLADTGELFF. In DNA, the CDR3 is TGTGCCAGCAGGCAACCGGGACTAGCAGACACCGGGGAGCTGTTTTTT.

This chain uses TRBV30 with TRBJ1-2; no clear D. Germline CDR1 reads GTSNPN; CDR2 reads SVGIG (reference sequence). This CDR3 has 10 amino acids. The ends were cut back, 5 bases at V and 6 bases at J, with 7 bases in the middle. The DNA of the CDR3 is TGTGCCTGGCACCGGGATGGCTACACCTTC. Amino acid sequence: CAWHRDGYTF.

This clone was observed a handful of times. This chain's CDR3 is CASSLWRRQTGFGQPQHF. In DNA form, the CDR3 reads TGTGCCAGCAGCTTGTGGCGTCGACAGACGGGTTTCGGGCAGCCCCAGCATTTT. The rearrangement joins TRBV5-6 to TRBJ1-5, with D possibly being TRBD1 (5 bases). CDR1 is SGHDT, CDR2 YYEEEE, per germline. Trimming shortened V by 1 base and J by 7 bases, and 24 bases separated the two germline ends. This CDR3 is 18 amino acids long. The full variable domain, its missing parts supplied by reference TRBV5-6 and TRBJ1-5, is DAGVTQSPTHLIKTRGQQVTLRCSPKSGHDTVSWYQQALGQGPQFIFQYYEEEERQRGNFPDRFSGHQFPNYSSELNVNALLLGDSALYLCASSLWRRQTGFGQPQHFGDGTRLSIL.

The chain recombines TRBV9 with TRBJ2-1, with 7 bases matching TRBD2. V gave up 2 bases and J gave up 5 bases; unmatched junction bases: 10. Germline CDR1 and CDR2: SGDLS and YYNGEE. The CDR3 sequence is 16 residues long. The CDR3 sequence: CASSVFRGEGNNEQFF. In DNA form, the CDR3 reads TGTGCCAGCAGCGTCTTCCGGGGGGAGGGGAACAATGAGCAGTTCTTC.

This chain uses TRBV19 with TRBJ2-7, with a possible D match to TRBD1 (6 bases). Trimming shortened V by 5 bases and J by 5 bases, and 7 bases separated the two germline ends. The germline gives CDR1 LNHDA, CDR2 SQIVND (reference sequence). The CDR3 has 11 residues. The CDR3, as DNA: TGTGCCAGTAGTCCAGGGGACGAGCAGTACTTC. Translating it yields CASSPGDEQYF.